The entry below gives a single T cell receptor beta chain sequence along with its context. These data come from a study of graft-versus-host responses after intestinal transplantation. Graft-derived tissue was subjected to processing to liberate intraepithelial and lamina propria lymphocytes. Profiled with immunoSEQ multiplex PCR; TCRdb holds only in-frame clones, not every one. The sample contains about 7,000 clones, almost 70% of which appear only once. The CDR3 has 15 amino acids. Between the trimmed V and J ends, which lost 5 bases and 0 bases, there was a span of 10 bases. Germline values: CDR1 SGHAT, CDR2 FQNNGV.

V is TRBV11-2 and J is TRBJ1-4, with D maybe TRBD1 (5 bases). The source is a human patient who received an intestinal transplant, so some T cells may come from the graft donor. Sequenced here: ileum tissue, sampled around eight months after intestinal transplantation. Here the CDR3 DNA reads TGTGCCAGCAGCCCAGCGGGGGCAACTAATGAAAAACTGTTTTTT. Protein sequence: CASSPAGATNEKLFF.